There are many counts of the clone carrying this T cell receptor beta chain. Its cognate antigen is unknown. Preparation of the TCRbeta library was carried out with unique molecular identifiers. TCRdb reanalysed the PCR reads using MiXCR and keeps one entry per CDR3 protein. The sample records 400,000 to 550,000 distinct CDR3 sequences, over 9.5% being singletons. The source of the sample is a study of T-cell reconstitution after alpha-beta-depleted transplantation in children. General study findings and limits: As was reported, about two months after transplant, alpha-beta T cells came from several hundred expanded graft clones.

The V gene's germline CDR1 is MGHRA and CDR2 YSYEKL. Trimming stripped 0 bases from V and 4 bases from J, with 18 bases between. This CDR3 spans 17 amino acids. The sequenced sample was PBMCs, obtained before TCRalphabeta/CD19-depleted stem cell transplant. The chain is built from TRBV4-1 and TRBJ1-1; D possibly corresponds to TRBD1 (5 bases). The TCR sequence derives from a child between 2 and 9 years old with inherited bone marrow failure, due to receive a stem cell transplant. This CDR3 is CASSQEIRDGGITEAFF. CDR3 coding DNA: TGCGCCAGCAGCCAAGAGATCAGGGATGGGGGTATCACTGAAGCTTTCTTT.